The 2 T cell receptor beta chains listed next were all sequenced from one sample in a study of CD8+ T cells in alopecia areata. Isolated RNA was reverse transcribed into cDNA used as the sequencing template. Only in-frame clones appear in the TCRdb table, and some are missing; sequencing was by immunoSEQ multiplex PCR. The sample yields 9,500 to 15,000 clones, 60% seen once. Individuals with alopecia areata gave both lesional scalp punch biopsies and peripheral blood for collection. The sample comprised skin. All receptors derive from a human donor with alopecia areata.

The chain uses TRBV7-9 and TRBJ2-2; D possibly corresponds to TRBD2 (6 bases). V gave up 5 bases and J gave up 5 bases, with 15 bases separating them. The CDR3 is 15 amino acids. The germline V gene encodes CDR1 SEHNR and CDR2 FQNEAQ (reference sequence). For the CDR3, the DNA is TGTGCCAGCAGCAAGACTAGTCAAGAAACCGGGGAGCTGTTTTTT. This encodes CASSKTSQETGELFF.

This clone showed up just a few times. This rearrangement joins TRBV5-1 to TRBJ2-7, with D uncertain. Between the trimmed V and J ends, which lost 4 bases and 0 bases, there was a span of 14 bases. CDR1 is SGHRS and CDR2 is YFSETQ in the germline V gene. This CDR3 has 15 amino acids. CDR3 in amino acids: CASSHAGTNSYEQYF. In DNA form, the CDR3 reads TGCGCCAGCAGCCACGCCGGCACTAACTCCTACGAGCAGTACTTC.